This record concerns one T cell receptor beta chain sequence. Its antigen is undetermined. Germline V gives CDR1 MNHEY, CDR2 SMNVEV (reference sequence). This CDR3 contains 14 residues. V lost 3 bases, J lost 5 bases, and 14 bases lay in between. The entry originates in a study of shared clonotypes between healthy human individuals. The wider study: The cohort comprised a couple of women and a few men. Their ages spanned 18 to 49 years. Every donor yielded three CD4 naive, three CD4 memory, two CD8 naive and one CD8 memory plate.

Method: immunoSEQ multiplex PCR; TCRdb's copy keeps in-frame clones and lacks some. Of roughly 2.1 million clones in the sample, 85% to 95% were seen once. General study results and limits: Blood alone was sampled, and tissue repertoires likely differ.

In the naive CD8 group, cells lacked CD45RO and were positively selected for CCR7, so terminally differentiated effector memory CD45RA+ cells were left out. Sequencing was carried out using naive CD8+ T cells from PBMCs. V gene TRBV27 combines with J gene TRBJ2-7, with D tentatively TRBD1 (6 bases). The clonotype originates from a man younger than 35 in good health. Some clones in this sample may be carry-over from other donors' samples. The CDR3 nucleotides read TGTGCCAGCAGTTTCACAGGGATCTTCCACGAGCAGTACTTC. It codes for CASSFTGIFHEQYF.